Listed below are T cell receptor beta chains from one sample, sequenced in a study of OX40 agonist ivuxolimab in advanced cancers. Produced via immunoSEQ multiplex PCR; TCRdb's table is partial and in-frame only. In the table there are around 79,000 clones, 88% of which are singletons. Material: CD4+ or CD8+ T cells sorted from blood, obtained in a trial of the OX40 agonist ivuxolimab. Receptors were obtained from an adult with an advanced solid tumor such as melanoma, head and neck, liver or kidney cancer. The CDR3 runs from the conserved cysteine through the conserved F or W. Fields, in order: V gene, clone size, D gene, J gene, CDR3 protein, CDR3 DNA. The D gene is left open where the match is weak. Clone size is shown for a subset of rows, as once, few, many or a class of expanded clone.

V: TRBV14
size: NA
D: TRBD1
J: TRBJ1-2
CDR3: CASSLRTGAFSYGYTF
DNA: TGTGCCAGCAGCCTTCGGACAGGGGCGTTCAGCTATGGCTACACCTTC

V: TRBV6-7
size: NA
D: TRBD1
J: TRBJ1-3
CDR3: CASSPGQGASSGNTIYF
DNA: TGTGCCAGCAGCCCGGGACAGGGTGCTAGCTCTGGAAACACCATATATTTT

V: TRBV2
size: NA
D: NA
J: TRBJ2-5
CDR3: CASRRQYQETQYF
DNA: TGTGCCAGCAGGAGACAGTACCAAGAGACCCAGTACTTC

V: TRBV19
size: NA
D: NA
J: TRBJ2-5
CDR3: CASSKVPGPDQETQYF
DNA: TGTGCCAGTAGTAAGGTACCGGGACCAGACCAAGAGACCCAGTACTTC

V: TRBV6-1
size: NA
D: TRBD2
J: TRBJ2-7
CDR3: CATLGLAGDEQYF
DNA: TGTGCCACCCTGGGACTAGCGGGAGACGAGCAGTACTTC

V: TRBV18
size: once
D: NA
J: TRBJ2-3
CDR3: CASSPILSIGDTQYF
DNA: TGTGCCAGCTCACCTATTTTATCCATTGGGGATACGCAGTATTTT

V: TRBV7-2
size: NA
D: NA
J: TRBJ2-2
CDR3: CASSRQQGTGELFF
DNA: TGTGCCAGCAGCCGCCAACAGGGCACCGGGGAGCTGTTTTTT

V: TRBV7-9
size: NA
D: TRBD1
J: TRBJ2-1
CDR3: CASSPRQGAQAEQFF
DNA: TGTGCCAGCAGCCCTAGACAGGGGGCGCAGGCTGAGCAGTTCTTC

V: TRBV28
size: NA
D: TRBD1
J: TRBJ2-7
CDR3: CASSPLGQGWSEQYF
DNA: TGTGCCAGCAGCCCATTGGGACAGGGATGGTCCGAGCAGTACTTC

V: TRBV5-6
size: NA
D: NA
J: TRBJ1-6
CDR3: CASSLNGGKGSPLHF
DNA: TGTGCCAGCAGCTTGAACGGGGGGAAAGGGTCACCCCTCCACTTT

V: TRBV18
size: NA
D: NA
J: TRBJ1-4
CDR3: CASSLGPGSNEKLFF
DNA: TGTGCCAGCTCACTGGGGCCAGGGTCTAATGAAAAACTGTTTTTT

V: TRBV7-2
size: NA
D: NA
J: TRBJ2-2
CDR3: CASSRYGGELFF
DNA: TGTGCCAGCAGCCGTTATGGCGGGGAGCTGTTTTTT

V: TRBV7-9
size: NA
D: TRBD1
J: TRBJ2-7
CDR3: CASRAGGYYEQYF
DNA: TGTGCCAGCAGGGCAGGGGGTTATTACGAGCAGTACTTC

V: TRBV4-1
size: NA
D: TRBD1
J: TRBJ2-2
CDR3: CASSPQPRTGPAGGELFF
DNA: TGCGCCAGCAGCCCCCAACCTAGGACAGGGCCGGCGGGTGGGGAGCTGTTTTTT

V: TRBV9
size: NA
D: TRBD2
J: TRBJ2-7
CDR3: CASSVGLGGDEQYF
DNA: TGTGCCAGCAGCGTGGGACTTGGGGGGGACGAGCAGTACTTC

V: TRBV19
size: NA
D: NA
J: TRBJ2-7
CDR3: CASSMKAGSSYEQYF
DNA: TGTGCCAGTAGTATGAAGGCAGGAAGCTCCTACGAGCAGTACTTC

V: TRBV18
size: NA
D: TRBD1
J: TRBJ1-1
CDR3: CASSPPHRGNTEAFF
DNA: TGTGCCAGCTCACCACCCCACAGGGGCAACACTGAAGCTTTCTTT

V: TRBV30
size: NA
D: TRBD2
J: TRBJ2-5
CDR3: CAWGPGLRSLVETQYF
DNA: TGTGCCTGGGGGCCGGGACTACGCTCTTTAGTGGAGACCCAGTACTTC

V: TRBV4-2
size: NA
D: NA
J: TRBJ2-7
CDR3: CASSQDRNRYYEQYF
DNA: TGTGCCAGCAGCCAAGATCGGAACAGGTACTACGAGCAGTACTTC

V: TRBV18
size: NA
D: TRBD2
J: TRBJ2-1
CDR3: CASSIGIAGDNEQFF
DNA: TGTGCCAGCTCAATCGGGATAGCGGGAGACAATGAGCAGTTCTTC

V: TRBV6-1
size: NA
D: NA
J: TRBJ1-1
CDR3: CASSSSHGGTEAFF
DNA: TGTGCCAGCTCGAGTAGCCACGGAGGTACTGAAGCTTTCTTT

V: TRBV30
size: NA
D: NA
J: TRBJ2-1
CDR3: CAWSGGTHEQFF
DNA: TGTGCCTGGAGTGGGGGGACGCATGAGCAGTTCTTC

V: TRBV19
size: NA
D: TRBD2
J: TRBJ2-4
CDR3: CASSTLAGPQFQYF
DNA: TGTGCCAGTAGTACCTTAGCGGGACCCCAATTTCAGTACTTC

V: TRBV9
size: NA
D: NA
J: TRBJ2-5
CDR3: CASSVGSGAWETQYF
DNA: TGTGCCAGCAGCGTAGGGTCAGGGGCGTGGGAGACCCAGTACTTC

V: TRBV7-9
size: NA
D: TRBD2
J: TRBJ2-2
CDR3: CASSLGLAGGTGELFF
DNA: TGTGCCAGCAGCTTAGGACTAGCGGGAGGAACCGGGGAGCTGTTTTTT

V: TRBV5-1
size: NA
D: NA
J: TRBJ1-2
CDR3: CASSENRGLGYGYTF
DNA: TGCGCCAGCAGCGAAAACCGGGGCCTGGGCTATGGCTACACCTTC

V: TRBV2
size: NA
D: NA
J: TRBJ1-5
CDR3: CASSEVSSNQPQHF
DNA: TGTGCCAGCAGTGAGGTGTCTAGCAATCAGCCCCAGCATTTT

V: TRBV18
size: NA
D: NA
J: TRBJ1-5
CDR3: CASSPEEGQPQHF
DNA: TGTGCCAGCTCACCTGAAGAAGGGCAGCCCCAGCATTTT

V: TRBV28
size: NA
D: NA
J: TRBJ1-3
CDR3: CASSLSAAGGNTIYF
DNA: TGTGCCAGCAGTTTAAGCGCCGCGGGGGGAAACACCATATATTTT

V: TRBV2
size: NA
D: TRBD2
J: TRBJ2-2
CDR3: CASRPSGRMNTGELFF
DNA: TGTGCCAGCAGACCCAGCGGGAGGATGAACACCGGGGAGCTGTTTTTT

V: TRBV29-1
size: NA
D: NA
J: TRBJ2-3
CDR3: CSVALNVGTDTQYF
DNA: TGCAGCGTTGCCCTTAATGTGGGCACAGATACGCAGTATTTT

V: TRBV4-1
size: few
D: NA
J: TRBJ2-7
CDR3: CASSQGPLSYEQYF
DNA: TGCGCCAGCAGCCAAGGGCCCCTTTCCTACGAGCAGTACTTC

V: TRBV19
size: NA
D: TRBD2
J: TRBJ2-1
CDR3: CASSKWTSGGSSYNEQFF
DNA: TGTGCCAGTAGCAAATGGACTAGCGGGGGGAGCTCCTACAATGAGCAGTTCTTC

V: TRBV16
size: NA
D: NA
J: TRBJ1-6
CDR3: CASSQSGQPNSPLHF
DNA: TGTGCCAGCAGCCAATCTGGACAGCCAAATTCACCCCTCCACTTT

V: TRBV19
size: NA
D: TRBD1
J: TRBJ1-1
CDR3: CAGSIGAGGLNTEAFF
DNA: TGTGCCGGTAGTATTGGGGCAGGGGGCTTGAACACTGAAGCTTTCTTT

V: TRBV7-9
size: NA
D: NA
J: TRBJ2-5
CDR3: CASSIRTIQETQYF
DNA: TGTGCCAGCAGCATCCGGACTATCCAAGAGACCCAGTACTTC

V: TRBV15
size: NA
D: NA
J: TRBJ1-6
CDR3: CATSRHDRNSPLHF
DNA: TGTGCCACCAGCAGACATGACAGAAATTCACCCCTCCACTTT

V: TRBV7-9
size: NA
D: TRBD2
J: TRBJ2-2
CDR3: CASSSFSGSIAGELFF
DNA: TGTGCCAGCAGCAGCTTTAGCGGGAGTATCGCCGGGGAGCTGTTTTTT

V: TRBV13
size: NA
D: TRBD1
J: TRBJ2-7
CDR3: CASSKTGTGGFEQYF
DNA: TGTGCCAGCAGCAAAACCGGGACAGGCGGTTTCGAGCAGTACTTC

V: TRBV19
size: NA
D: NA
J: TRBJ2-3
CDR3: CASSPPVGADTQYF
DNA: TGTGCCAGTAGTCCCCCGGTAGGGGCAGATACGCAGTATTTT

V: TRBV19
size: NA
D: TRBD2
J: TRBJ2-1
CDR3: CASRLAGVFNEQFF
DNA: TGTGCCAGTCGCCTAGCGGGAGTTTTCAATGAGCAGTTCTTC

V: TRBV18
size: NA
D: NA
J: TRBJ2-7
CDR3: CASSPEGTEQYF
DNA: TGTGCCAGCTCACCAGAGGGGACCGAGCAGTACTTC

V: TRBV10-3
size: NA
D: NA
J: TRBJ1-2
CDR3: CAISVGGSTNGYTF
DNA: TGTGCCATCAGTGTGGGGGGTTCGACGAATGGCTACACCTTC

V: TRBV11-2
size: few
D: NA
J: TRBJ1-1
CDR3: CASSSRANTEAFF
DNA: TGTGCCAGCAGCTCCAGGGCGAACACTGAAGCTTTCTTT

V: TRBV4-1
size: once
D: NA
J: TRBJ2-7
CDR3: CASSQDQQAPYEQYF
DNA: TGCGCCAGCAGCCAAGATCAACAGGCACCCTACGAGCAGTACTTC

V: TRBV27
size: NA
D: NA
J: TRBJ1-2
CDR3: CASSFRGTGGYTF
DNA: TGTGCCAGCAGTTTTCGGGGGACTGGTGGCTACACCTTC

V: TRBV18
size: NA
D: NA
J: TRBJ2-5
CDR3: CASSPPIQESQETQYF
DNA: TGTGCCAGCTCACCACCGATCCAGGAAAGCCAAGAGACCCAGTACTTC

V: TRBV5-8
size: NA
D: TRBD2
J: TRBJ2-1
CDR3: CASSQSGEASNEQFF
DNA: TGTGCCAGCAGCCAAAGCGGGGAGGCGAGCAATGAGCAGTTCTTC

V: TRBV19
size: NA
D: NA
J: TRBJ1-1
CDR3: CASTISSDRRGAFF
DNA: TGTGCCAGTACCATCTCCAGTGACAGACGGGGAGCTTTCTTT

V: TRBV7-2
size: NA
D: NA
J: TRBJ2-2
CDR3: CASSFARPTGELFF
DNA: TGTGCCAGCAGCTTTGCGCGACCCACCGGGGAGCTGTTTTTT

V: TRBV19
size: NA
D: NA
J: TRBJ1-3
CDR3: CASSTSGYEGNTIYF
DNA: TGTGCCAGTAGTACCTCGGGGTACGAGGGGAACACCATATATTTT

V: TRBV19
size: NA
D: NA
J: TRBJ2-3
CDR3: CASSNMAADTQYF
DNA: TGTGCCAGTAGTAACATGGCGGCAGATACGCAGTATTTT

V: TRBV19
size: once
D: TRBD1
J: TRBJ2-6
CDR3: CASSIMARDRRSGANVLTF
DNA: TGTGCCAGTAGTATTATGGCCCGGGACAGAAGGTCTGGGGCCAACGTCCTGACTTTC

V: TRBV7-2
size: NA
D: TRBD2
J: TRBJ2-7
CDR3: CASSLSGTSGTYEQYF
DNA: TGTGCCAGCAGCTTAAGCGGGACTAGCGGTACCTACGAGCAGTACTTC

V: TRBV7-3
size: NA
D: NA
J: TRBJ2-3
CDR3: CASSSTGSATDTQYF
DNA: TGTGCCAGCAGCTCCACAGGGTCCGCTACAGATACGCAGTATTTT

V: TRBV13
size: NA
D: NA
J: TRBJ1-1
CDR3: CASRKGFDTEAFF
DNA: TGTGCCAGCAGAAAAGGGTTTGACACTGAAGCTTTCTTT

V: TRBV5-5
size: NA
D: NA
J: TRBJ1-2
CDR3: CASSQEGNYGYTF
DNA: TGTGCCAGCAGCCAAGAGGGGAACTATGGCTACACCTTC

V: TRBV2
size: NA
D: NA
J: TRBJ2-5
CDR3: CASMNPAEETQYF
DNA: TGTGCCAGCATGAATCCAGCCGAAGAGACCCAGTACTTC

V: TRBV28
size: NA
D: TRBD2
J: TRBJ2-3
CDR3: CASKALAGTSTDTQYF
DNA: TGTGCCAGCAAGGCGCTAGCGGGGACTAGCACAGATACGCAGTATTTT